These T cell receptor beta chains were read from a single sample in a study of T cell repertoires in cytomegalovirus infection. Via MiXCR, TCRdb re-called the reads, giving one row per CDR3 protein. The sample includes around 900,000 distinct CDR3 sequences, roughly 30% seen only once; the top ten take 11% to 15%. Their recognized antigens are unknown. The source was cultured CD8+ T cells from PBMCs, collected from culture after CMV antigen stimulation. The receptors shown here come from a human donor in good health (CMV status not recorded). Some clones in this sample may be carry-over from other donors' samples. The CDR3 runs from the conserved cysteine through the conserved F or W. D genes are given only for firm matches. Part of the rows lack a size; the others show once, few, many or a class for expanded clones.

d_gene	v_gene	j_gene	len	abundance	CDR3nt	CDR3aa
NA	TRBV18	TRBJ1-2	14	NA	TGTGCCAGCTCACCAAACAGTACCTTCTATGGCTACACCTTC	CASSPNSTFYGYTF
TRBD1	TRBV6-5	TRBJ2-1	16	few	TGTGCCAGCACCCTAAGCGCGCAGGGGGATTTTTATGAGCAGTTCTTC	CASTLSAQGDFYEQFF
NA	TRBV4-1	TRBJ2-1	15	NA	TGCGCCAGCAGCCAAGAGGGCGGCCCGGGGGATGAGCAGTTCTTC	CASSQEGGPGDEQFF
NA	TRBV4-1	TRBJ1-5	15	few	TGCGCCAGCAGCCAAGAGCTGGGTCGGTGGCAGCCCCAGCATTTT	CASSQELGRWQPQHF
TRBD1	TRBV7-6	TRBJ2-2	16	few	TGTGCCAACAGCACCCTACAGGGGGCGAGGGCCGGGGAGCTGTTTTTT	CANSTLQGARAGELFF
NA	TRBV12-3/TRBV12-4	TRBJ2-7	14	once	TGTACCAGCAGCCCCGTTAACAGGGCCAGCGAGCAGTACTTC	CTSSPVNRASEQYF
NA	TRBV7-8	TRBJ1-1	19	many	TGTGCCAGCAGCTTAAAAGCCAGGATACTTGAGTCAATGAACACTGAAGCTTTCTTT	CASSLKARILESMNTEAFF
NA	TRBV12-3/TRBV12-4	TRBJ2-1	16	few	TGTGCCAGCAGTTTCCCTCTACAGGGTTGGGACAATGAGCAGTTCTTC	CASSFPLQGWDNEQFF
NA	TRBV4-1	TRBJ1-2	14	few	TGCGCCAGCAGCCAAGAGCGCTCGAGCTATGGCTACACCTTC	CASSQERSSYGYTF
NA	TRBV7-2	TRBJ2-3	15	many	TGTGCCAGCAGAACCCGGGACACAGTTACAGATACGCAGTATTTT	CASRTRDTVTDTQYF
NA	TRBV7-6	TRBJ1-1	16	NA	TGTGCCAGCAGCTTAGCGTTCAACAGTCAAAACACTGAAGCTTTCTTT	CASSLAFNSQNTEAFF
NA	TRBV19	TRBJ2-3	15	few	TGTGCCAGTAGTGTTAGCCTCAGGAGCACAGATACGCAGTATTTT	CASSVSLRSTDTQYF
TRBD1	TRBV12-3/TRBV12-4	TRBJ2-7	16	few	TGTGCCAGCAGTCCCTTCACCGGGACAGGGAAGTACGAGCAGTACTTC	CASSPFTGTGKYEQYF
NA	TRBV2	TRBJ1-2	15	NA	TGTGCCAGCAGTGAACGGGCAGCCGCTCACTATGGCTACACCTTC	CASSERAAAHYGYTF
TRBD2	TRBV6-1	TRBJ2-7	16	few	TGTGCCAGCAGTGAAGCTATGGCTAGCGGGGGGTTCGAGCAGTACTTC	CASSEAMASGGFEQYF
NA	TRBV28	TRBJ1-1	14	once	TGTGCCAGCAGTCTACACCGGGAGTACACTGAAGCTTTCTTT	CASSLHREYTEAFF
NA	TRBV7-9	TRBJ2-7	14	many	TGTGCCAGCAGCGGAGGGGGCCTCGTTTACGAGCAGTACTTC	CASSGGGLVYEQYF
NA	TRBV2	TRBJ1-1	14	NA	TGTGCCACCCCCGACGGGGTCTTAAGCACTGAAGCTTTCTTT	CATPDGVLSTEAFF
TRBD2	TRBV7-6	TRBJ2-1	17	NA	TGTGCCAGCAGCTTAGTTAGCGGGGGGCGAAGAGACAATGAGCAGTTCTTC	CASSLVSGGRRDNEQFF
NA	TRBV27	TRBJ2-1	18	NA	TGTGCCAGCAGTCCCGAAGGGGGGGTCGTGACAGCCTACAATGAGCAGTTCTTC	CASSPEGGVVTAYNEQFF
TRBD1	TRBV7-2	TRBJ1-3	14	many	TGTGCCAGCAGCCCAAGTACAGGGGTAAACACCATATATTTT	CASSPSTGVNTIYF
NA	TRBV7-2	TRBJ1-6	17	NA	TGTGCCAGCAGCCGGCTAGGGGGGAGCTCCTATAATTCACCCCTCCACTTT	CASSRLGGSSYNSPLHF
TRBD1	TRBV6-1	TRBJ1-2	14	NA	TGTGCCAGCAGTGAGATAGGGGGCAAGGATGGCTACACCTTC	CASSEIGGKDGYTF
NA	TRBV6-1	TRBJ1-5	15	NA	TGTGCCAGCATGGGGCGGACCCTCGGCAATCAGCCCCAGCATTTT	CASMGRTLGNQPQHF
NA	TRBV19	TRBJ1-1	15	NA	TGTGCCAGTAGTATACTCGGGGGAGAGAACACTGAAGCTTTCTTT	CASSILGGENTEAFF
NA	TRBV7-2	TRBJ1-1	14	many	TGTGCCAGCAGCCCCCCCGGAGGGAGCACTGAAGCTTTCTTT	CASSPPGGSTEAFF
TRBD2	TRBV7-8	TRBJ2-2	17	many	TGTGCCAGCACCGAGGCGGGGGGCGGGGGAAACACCGGGGAGCTGTTTTTT	CASTEAGGGGNTGELFF
TRBD2	TRBV27	TRBJ2-2	13	few	TGTGCCGCGGGTCGGGGGGGTGTCAGGGAGCTGTTTTTT	CAAGRGGVRELFF
NA	TRBV6-5	TRBJ1-2	16	NA	TGTGCCAGCAGTTTCGCCGGGCGACGCTTTGATTATGGCTACACCTTC	CASSFAGRRFDYGYTF
NA	TRBV5-1	TRBJ2-6	16	few	TGCGCCAGCAGCTTGGCTGAAAACTCTGGGGCCAACGTCCTGACTTTC	CASSLAENSGANVLTF
TRBD2	TRBV7-9	TRBJ2-7	18	NA	TGTGCCAGCAGCCCACCGGGGGGTGAGGGACGGACGTACTACGAGCAGTACTTC	CASSPPGGEGRTYYEQYF
TRBD1	TRBV19	TRBJ1-1	15	NA	TGTGCCAGTAGTATTGGGGGACAGAGTTACACTGAAGCTTTCTTT	CASSIGGQSYTEAFF
TRBD1	TRBV12-5	TRBJ1-2	14	NA	TGTGCTAGTGGTTTGGCAGGGACAGGGCGAGGCTACACCTTC	CASGLAGTGRGYTF
NA	TRBV7-2	TRBJ1-5	15	many	TGTGCCAGCAGCCTTAATCGGGGTAGCAATCAGCCCCAGCATTTT	CASSLNRGSNQPQHF
NA	TRBV7-2	TRBJ2-3	15	NA	TGTGCCAGCAGCTTAACTCCTAATCCCACAGATACGCAGTATTTT	CASSLTPNPTDTQYF
NA	TRBV6-1	TRBJ2-1	15	many	TGTGCCAGCAGGCCCCCCCAGGGGAACTACAATGAGCAGTTCTTC	CASRPPQGNYNEQFF
TRBD1	TRBV2	TRBJ1-1	16	few	TGTGCCAGCAGTGATTTGACAGGGCATGGGGGCACTGAAGCTTTCTTT	CASSDLTGHGGTEAFF
NA	TRBV11-3	TRBJ2-3	14	NA	TGTGCCAGCAGCTTAGAAGGGGGGCGGGGTACGCAGTATTTT	CASSLEGGRGTQYF
NA	TRBV24-1	TRBJ1-2	12	NA	TGTGCCACCAGTGGTACAGGGTTGGGCTACACCTTC	CATSGTGLGYTF
NA	TRBV7-3	TRBJ2-1	16	few	TGTGCCAGCAGCTTTGAACGCCGTACAGGGTTAAATGAGCAGTTCTTC	CASSFERRTGLNEQFF
NA	TRBV6-1	TRBJ2-3	17	NA	TGTGCCAGCAGTGAAGAGTGGAGGGCAGGAATCGCAGATACGCAGTATTTT	CASSEEWRAGIADTQYF
NA	TRBV10-3	TRBJ1-3	13	NA	TGTGCCATCCTATGGGGTCACGAAAACACCATATATTTT	CAILWGHENTIYF
TRBD1	TRBV28	TRBJ1-1	15	few	TGTGCCAGCAGTCCATCGACAGGGCGTAACACTGAAGCTTTCTTT	CASSPSTGRNTEAFF
TRBD2	TRBV29-1	TRBJ2-4	11	NA	TGCAGCCTGAGACTAGCGGGGATTCAGTACTTC	CSLRLAGIQYF
TRBD2	TRBV7-8	TRBJ2-1	14	many	TGTGCCAGCAGCTTGGGGACTAGCGGGGATGAGCAGTTCTTC	CASSLGTSGDEQFF
TRBD2	TRBV7-3	TRBJ2-1	14	NA	TGTGCCAGCAGCTGGGCGGGGGGGCATGATGAGCAGTTCTTC	CASSWAGGHDEQFF
NA	TRBV20-1	TRBJ2-2	15	NA	TGCAGTGCTAGTTCGGACAGAAGGGACACCGGGGAGCTGTTTTTT	CSASSDRRDTGELFF
NA	TRBV28	TRBJ2-1	14	once	TGTGCCAGCAGTGAATACTTAAGATACAATGAGCAGTTCTTC	CASSEYLRYNEQFF
TRBD1	TRBV7-7	TRBJ2-2	16	NA	TGTGCTAGCAGCTCGTGGACAGGAGAGAACACCGGGGAGCTGTTTTTT	CASSSWTGENTGELFF
NA	TRBV6-1	TRBJ2-7	14	few	TGTGCCAGCCTACGGGGGAGTCCGAAATACGGGCAGTACTTC	CASLRGSPKYGQYF
TRBD2	TRBV12-3/TRBV12-4	TRBJ2-3	17	NA	TGTGCCAGCAGCCTTTTCCTTAGCGGGGGGGAGGGAGATACGCAGTATTTT	CASSLFLSGGEGDTQYF
NA	TRBV6-1	TRBJ1-6	16	NA	TGTGCCAGCAGCCCAGGGACGCCCGCTCCTAATTCACCCCTCCACTTT	CASSPGTPAPNSPLHF
NA	TRBV6-2/TRBV6-3	TRBJ1-1	15	NA	TGTGCCAGCAGTTACACCGGGGGGGTCAACACTGAAGCTTTCTTT	CASSYTGGVNTEAFF
NA	TRBV7-8	TRBJ2-7	13	few	TGTGCCAGCGCCCTAGCCAGCTTAGGTGAGCAGTACTTC	CASALASLGEQYF
TRBD1	TRBV19	TRBJ1-6	14	few	TGTGCCAGTAAGGCGGGGACAGGGGTAGCACCCCTCCACTTT	CASKAGTGVAPLHF